The 8 T cell receptor beta chains listed next were all sequenced from one sample in a study of cytomegalovirus exposure and HLA in healthy donors. Libraries were prepared by immunoSEQ multiplex PCR; TCRdb keeps only in-frame clonotypes and omits some of them. The table has roughly 300,000 clones, more than 80% seen once. Material: PBMCs. All receptors come from a woman aged 18-29 years in good health and CMV-seronegative.

The V and J genes are TRBV5-1 and TRBJ2-2; D is ambiguous. Germline V gene lookup returns CDR1 SGHRS and CDR2 YFSETQ. Trimming stripped 2 bases from V and 8 bases from J, with 7 bases between. The CDR3 extends over 12 amino acids. CDR3: CASSFPEGELFF. In nucleotides, the CDR3 is TGCGCCAGCAGCTTCCCGGAGGGGGAGCTGTTTTTT.

This rearrangement joins TRBV7-3 to TRBJ2-1; 8 bases fit TRBD2. V was pared by 1 base and J by 4 bases, with 12 bases of the junction left unmatched. CDR3 length: 18 residues. Germline CDR1 reads SGHTA; CDR2 reads FQGTGA. CDR3 in DNA: TGTGCCAGCAGCTTAAACCCTGGGGGAGCGGGAGTATACAATGAGCAGTTCTTC. Protein: CASSLNPGGAGVYNEQFF.

The rearrangement joins TRBV5-4 to TRBJ2-3; 7 nucleotides agree with TRBD2. Germline CDR1 is SGHNT and CDR2 is YYREEE (reference sequence). The ends lost 0 bases at V and 1 base at J; junction bases unmatched: 5. The CDR3 is made up of 16 amino acids. The CDR3 protein is CASSLARGIRTDTQYF. Here the CDR3 DNA reads TGTGCCAGCAGCTTGGCGCGGGGGATCCGCACAGATACGCAGTATTTT.

This rearrangement joins TRBV6-6 to TRBJ2-7, with a possible D match to TRBD1 (6 bases). V was trimmed by 4 bases and J by 3 bases, leaving 16 bases between them. CDR1 and CDR2 (germline): MNHNY, SVGAGI (reference sequence). The CDR3 is 15 residues long. The CDR3 DNA sequence: TGTGCCAGCAGTTCAACCGGGACAATTTTCTACGAGCAGTACTTC. Residues: CASSSTGTIFYEQYF.

The gene calls are TRBV11-2 and TRBJ2-2; D is possibly TRBD2 (5 bases). Germline loops: CDR1 SGHAT, CDR2 FQNNGV. The CDR3 sequence is 14 residues long. Trimming pared 1 base from V and 6 bases from J, leaving 9 bases between. The CDR3, as DNA: TGTGCCAGCAGCTTAGCGGAGGCCGCCGGGGAGCTGTTTTTT. Translation: CASSLAEAAGELFF.

This clone was counted between two and nine times. This chain joins TRBV7-8 and TRBJ2-7; D perhaps matches TRBD2 (6 bases). Trimming removed 0 bases at V and 0 bases at J, with 12 bases between. Germline V gives CDR1 SGHVS, CDR2 FQNEAQ. This CDR3 spans 16 amino acids. CDR3 bases: TGTGCCAGCAGCTTAGCGGCGGGACCGCTCTCCTACGAGCAGTACTTC. Translated: CASSLAAGPLSYEQYF. The full variable domain, rest sourced from reference TRBV7-8 and TRBJ2-7, is GAGVSQSPRYKVAKRGQDVALRCDPISGHVSLFWYQQALGQGPEFLTYFQNEAQLDKSGLPSDRFFAERPEGSVSTLKIQRTQQEDSAVYLCASSLAAGPLSYEQYFGPGTRLTVT.

CDR3 bases: TGTGCCAGCAGTCCGACTCGACAGGGGGGGAATCAGCCCCAGCATTTT. This gives the protein CASSPTRQGGNQPQHF. The chain employs TRBV27 and TRBJ1-5, with TRBD1 matching over 9 bases. V shed 5 bases and J 4 bases; nucleotides not matched to a gene: 9. CDR1 and CDR2 (germline): MNHEY, SMNVEV (reference sequence). The CDR3 is made up of 16 amino acids.

The chain joins TRBV4-1 to TRBJ2-1; TRBD2 is a possible D gene (5 bases). The CDR3 is made up of 15 amino acids. Germline CDR1 MGHRA, CDR2 YSYEKL. Trimming removed 8 bases from V and 4 bases from J, with 18 bases in between. The CDR3 region is CASRLGDQEYNEQFF. The DNA for the CDR3 is TGCGCCAGCCGTCTCGGGGATCAAGAATACAATGAGCAGTTCTTC.